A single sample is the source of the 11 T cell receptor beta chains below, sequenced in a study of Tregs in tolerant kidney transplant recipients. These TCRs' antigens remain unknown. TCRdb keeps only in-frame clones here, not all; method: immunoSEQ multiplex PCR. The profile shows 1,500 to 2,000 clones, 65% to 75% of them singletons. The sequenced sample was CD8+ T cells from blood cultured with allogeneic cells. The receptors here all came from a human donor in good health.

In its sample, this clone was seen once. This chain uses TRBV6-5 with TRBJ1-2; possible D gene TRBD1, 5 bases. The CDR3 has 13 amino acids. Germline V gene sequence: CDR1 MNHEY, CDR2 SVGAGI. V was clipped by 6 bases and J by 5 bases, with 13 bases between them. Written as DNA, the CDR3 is TGTGCCAGCAGGTCGGGACGGAGATATGGCTACACCTTC. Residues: CASRSGRRYGYTF.

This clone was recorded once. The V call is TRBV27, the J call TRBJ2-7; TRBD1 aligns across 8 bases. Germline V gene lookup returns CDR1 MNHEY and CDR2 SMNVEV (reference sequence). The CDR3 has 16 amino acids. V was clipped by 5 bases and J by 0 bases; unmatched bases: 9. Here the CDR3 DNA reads TGTGCCAGCAGTCCCCGGGACAGGATAATCTCCTACGAGCAGTACTTC. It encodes CASSPRDRIISYEQYF.

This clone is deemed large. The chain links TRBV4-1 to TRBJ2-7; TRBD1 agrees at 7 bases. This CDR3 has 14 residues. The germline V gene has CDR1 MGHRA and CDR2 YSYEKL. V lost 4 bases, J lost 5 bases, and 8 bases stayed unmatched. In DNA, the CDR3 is TGCGCCAGCAGCCCGCGACAGGGTTTGGACGAGCAGTACTTC. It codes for CASSPRQGLDEQYF.

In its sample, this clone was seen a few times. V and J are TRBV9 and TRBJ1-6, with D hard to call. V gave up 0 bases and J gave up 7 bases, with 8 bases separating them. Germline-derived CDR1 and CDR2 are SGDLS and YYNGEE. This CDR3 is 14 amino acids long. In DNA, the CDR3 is TGTGCCAGCAGCGTAGGAGGGCTCAATTCACCCCTCCACTTT. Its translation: CASSVGGLNSPLHF.

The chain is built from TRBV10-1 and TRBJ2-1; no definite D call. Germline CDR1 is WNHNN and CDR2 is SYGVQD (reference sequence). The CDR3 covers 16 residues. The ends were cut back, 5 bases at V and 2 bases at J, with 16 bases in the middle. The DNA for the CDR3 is TGCGCCAGCAGTACATCCGCTGGCAGAACCTACAATGAGCAGTTCTTC. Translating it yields CASSTSAGRTYNEQFF.

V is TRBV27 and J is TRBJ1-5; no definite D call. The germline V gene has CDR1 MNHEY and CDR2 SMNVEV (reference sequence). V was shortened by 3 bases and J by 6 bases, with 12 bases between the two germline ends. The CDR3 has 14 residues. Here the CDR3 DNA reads TGTGCCAGCAGTTTTGCCGGGCAGAGTCAGCCCCAGCATTTT. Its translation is CASSFAGQSQPQHF.

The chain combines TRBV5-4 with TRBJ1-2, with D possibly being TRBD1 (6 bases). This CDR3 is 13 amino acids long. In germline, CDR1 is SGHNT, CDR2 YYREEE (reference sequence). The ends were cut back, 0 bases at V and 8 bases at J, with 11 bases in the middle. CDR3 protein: CASSLDRAEGYTF. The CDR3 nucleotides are TGTGCCAGCAGCTTGGACAGGGCGGAAGGCTACACCTTC.

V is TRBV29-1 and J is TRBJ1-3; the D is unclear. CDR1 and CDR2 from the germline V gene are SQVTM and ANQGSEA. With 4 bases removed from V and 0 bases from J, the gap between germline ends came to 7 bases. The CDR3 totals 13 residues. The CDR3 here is CSVALISGNTIYF. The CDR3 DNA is TGCAGCGTTGCTCTGATCTCTGGAAACACCATATATTTT.

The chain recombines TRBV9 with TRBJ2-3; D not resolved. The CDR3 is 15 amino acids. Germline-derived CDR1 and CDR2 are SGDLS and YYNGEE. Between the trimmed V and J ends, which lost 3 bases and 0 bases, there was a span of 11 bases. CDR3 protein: CASSARGPSTDTQYF. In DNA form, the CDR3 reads TGTGCCAGCAGCGCCCGTGGGCCTAGCACAGATACGCAGTATTTT. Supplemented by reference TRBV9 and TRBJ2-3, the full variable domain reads DSGVTQTPKHLITATGQRVTLRCSPRSGDLSVYWYQQSLDQGLQFLIQYYNGEERAKGNILERFSAQQFPDLHSELNLSSLELGDSALYFCASSARGPSTDTQYFGPGTRLTVL.

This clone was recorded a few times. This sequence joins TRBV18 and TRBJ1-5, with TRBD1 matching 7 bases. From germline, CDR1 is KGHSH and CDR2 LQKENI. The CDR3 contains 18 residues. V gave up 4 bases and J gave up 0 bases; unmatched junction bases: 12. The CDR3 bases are TGTGCCAGCTCACTATCCCGGGACAGCTTATATAGCAATCAGCCCCAGCATTTT. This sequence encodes CASSLSRDSLYSNQPQHF. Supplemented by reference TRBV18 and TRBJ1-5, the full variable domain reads NAGVMQNPRHLVRRRGQEARLRCSPMKGHSHVYWYRQLPEEGLKFMVYLQKENIIDESGMPKERFSAEFPKEGPSILRIQQVVRGDSAAYFCASSLSRDSLYSNQPQHFGDGTRLSIL.

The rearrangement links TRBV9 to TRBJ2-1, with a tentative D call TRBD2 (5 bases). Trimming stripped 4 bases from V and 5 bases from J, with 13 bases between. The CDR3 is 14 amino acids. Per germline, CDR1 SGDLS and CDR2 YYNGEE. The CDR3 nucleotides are TGTGCCAGCAGCCCCCGGCAGCGGAACAATGAGCAGTTCTTC. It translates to CASSPRQRNNEQFF.